These 23 T cell receptor beta chains share one sample of origin, sequenced in a study of blood T cell repertoires in COVID-19. TCRdb keeps only in-frame clones here, not all; method: immunoSEQ multiplex PCR. The repertoire consists of 300,000 to 400,000 clones, with about 88% occurring once and the leading ten covering about 7%. Sequenced material: peripheral blood. The receptor set was obtained from a woman between 65 and 79 years old with COVID-19, enrolled during active disease.

This chain links TRBV12-5 with TRBJ1-1; 11 bases map to TRBD1. The CDR3 sequence is 18 residues long. Trimming at V came to 6 bases and at J to 4 bases, leaving 16 bases not matched to a gene. Per the germline V gene, CDR1 is LGHNT and CDR2 is FRNRAP. The CDR3 region is CASGGTGGGLVQGTEAFF. CDR3 sequence (DNA): TGTGCTAGTGGGGGGACAGGGGGAGGTCTGGTGCAGGGCACTGAAGCTTTCTTT.

The rearrangement joins TRBV5-4 to TRBJ1-5; D is ambiguous. CDR1 and CDR2 from the germline V gene are SGHNT and YYREEE (reference sequence). CDR3 size: 15 residues. Deletions cut 4 bases from V and 3 bases from J, with 14 bases between. CDR3 loop: CASSPGSGDNQPQHF. The DNA of the CDR3 is TGTGCCAGCAGCCCGGGGAGTGGGGACAATCAGCCCCAGCATTTT.

The V and J genes are TRBV6-2 or TRBV6-3 and TRBJ1-4; D is unresolved. CDR3 length equals 11 residues. Germline-derived CDR1 and CDR2 are MNHEY and SVGEGT. Trimming shortened V by 6 bases and J by 10 bases, and 9 bases separated the two germline ends. The CDR3 here is CASSSSGKLFF. The CDR3 DNA is TGTGCCAGCAGCTCAAGCGGAAAACTGTTTTTT.

The chain links TRBV23-1 to TRBJ1-2; possible D gene TRBD1, 6 bases. TRBV23-1 is an ORF, and what it does is uncertain. Trimming pared 0 bases from V and 5 bases from J, leaving 10 bases between. The CDR3 sequence is 14 residues long. CDR3 region: CASSQSAQGYGYTF. The CDR3 bases are TGCGCCAGCAGTCAATCGGCCCAGGGGTATGGCTACACCTTC.

The sample holds one count of this clone. The V gene is TRBV2, the J gene TRBJ1-6; 7 bases line up with TRBD1. Germline V gene sequence: CDR1 SNHLY, CDR2 FYNNEI. J lost 8 bases, V lost 6 bases, and 7 bases had no gene match. This CDR3 spans 14 amino acids. Here the CDR3 DNA reads TGTGCCAGCAGGGGAGACAGGGAATATTCACCCCTCCACTTT. It is translated as CASRGDREYSPLHF.

This sequence joins TRBV5-4 and TRBJ1-4; 8 bases match TRBD1. J gave up 2 bases and V 3 bases, and 0 bases lay outside the gene matches. The CDR3 runs to 14 residues. Germline V gene data show CDR1 as SGHNT and CDR2 as YYREEE (reference sequence). In nucleotides, the CDR3 is TGTGCCAGCAGCTCAGGGGGCACTAATGAAAAACTGTTTTTT. As protein: CASSSGGTNEKLFF.

This clone showed up many times. The chain has TRBV3-1 (or the pseudogene TRBV3-2) and TRBJ2-2; D might be TRBD2 (7 bases). Germline values: CDR1 LGHDT, CDR2 YNNKEL (reference sequence). The CDR3 is made up of 15 amino acids. V gave up 2 bases and J gave up 4 bases, with 11 bases separating them. CDR3 DNA: TGTGCCAGCAGCCAAAGGGGGGGCAGCACCGGGGAGCTGTTTTTT. It is translated as CASSQRGGSTGELFF.

The rearrangement links TRBV19 to TRBJ1-5; 10 nucleotides line up with TRBD1. Germline CDR1 is LNHDA and CDR2 is SQIVND (reference sequence). The V gene end was trimmed by 7 bases and the J gene end by 6 bases; junction bases not matched to a gene: 9. The CDR3 spans 15 residues. The CDR3 spells CASTSPGTGVQPQHF. CDR3 nucleotides: TGTGCCAGTACCTCCCCCGGGACAGGGGTTCAGCCCCAGCATTTT.

The J gene is TRBJ1-3, the V gene TRBV28; 7 bases map to TRBD1. Trimming took 5 bases from V and 5 from J; bases not matched to a gene: 18. Germline CDR1 MDHEN, CDR2 SYDVKM. The CDR3 has 18 residues. The CDR3 sequence: CASSLRDSRPRSRNTIYF. CDR3 in DNA: TGTGCCAGCAGTCTCCGGGACAGCCGACCTCGTTCTCGAAACACCATATATTTT.

The chain couples TRBV6-6 to TRBJ2-1; a weak D match, TRBD1 (8 bases). Germline CDR1 is MNHNY and CDR2 is SVGAGI (reference sequence). V shed 6 bases and J shed 6 bases, with 18 bases lying between them. The CDR3 extends over 15 amino acids. The CDR3 nucleotides are TGTGCCAGCAGCACAAGGACAGGGACTATCAATGAGCAGTTCTTC. Translating it yields CASSTRTGTINEQFF.

The V and J genes are TRBV23-1 and TRBJ1-4, with TRBD1 as a possible D gene (6 bases). Being an ORF, TRBV23-1 has a function that is uncertain. Trimming removed 4 bases from V and 3 bases from J, with 9 bases in between. This CDR3 region has 14 residues. The CDR3 DNA follows: TGCGCCAGCAGTCTACAGGGAGCTAATGAAAAACTGTTTTTT. Translation gives CASSLQGANEKLFF.

This clone has more than one count but fewer than ten. The gene calls are TRBV5-1 and TRBJ2-1, with D tentatively TRBD2 (5 bases). With 4 bases removed from V and 9 bases from J, the gap between germline ends came to 11 bases. The CDR3 sequence is 12 residues long. In germline, CDR1 is SGHRS, CDR2 YFSETQ. CDR3 coding DNA: TGCGCCAGCAGCCTACGGGGAAGTGAGCAGTTCTTC. Amino acid sequence: CASSLRGSEQFF.

V and J are TRBV6-4 and TRBJ2-6; 7 nucleotides align to TRBD1. V shed 5 bases, J shed 2 bases, and the junction held 12 bases outside the gene matches. CDR3 length: 18 residues. Germline loops: CDR1 MRHNA, CDR2 SNTAGT. CDR3 coding DNA: TGTGCCAGCAGTCCCGAGACAGGGAGTCAACCTGGGGCCAACGTCCTGACTTTC. Its translation: CASSPETGSQPGANVLTF.

This chain connects TRBV28 to TRBJ1-1; 7 bases fit TRBD1. Germline V CDR1 and CDR2: MDHEN, SYDVKM. V gave up 6 bases and J gave up 2 bases; unmatched junction bases: 12. The CDR3 runs to 16 residues. The CDR3 is CASRDTGAVRNTEAFF. The CDR3 DNA is TGTGCCAGCAGGGATACAGGGGCAGTGAGAAACACTGAAGCTTTCTTT.

The chain links TRBV4-1 to TRBJ1-1; D is unresolved. The CDR3 loop spans 14 amino acids. Germline assignment: CDR1 MGHRA and CDR2 YSYEKL. V lost 5 bases to trimming and J lost 0 bases, with 10 bases between them. CDR3 sequence (DNA): TGCGCCAGCAGCTTCCGGGAATTGAACACTGAAGCTTTCTTT. This gives the protein CASSFRELNTEAFF.

The chain links TRBV10-2 to TRBJ1-1; 9 nucleotides match TRBD1. Germline loops: CDR1 WSHSY, CDR2 SAAADI. V lost 4 bases and J lost 5; bases outside the gene matches: 5. This CDR3 has 14 amino acids. Written as DNA, the CDR3 is TGCGCCAGCAGTGCCGCGACAGGGGGGACTGAAGCTTTCTTT. Amino acids: CASSAATGGTEAFF.

This clone has only one observation. This chain links TRBV24-1 with TRBJ1-2; TRBD1 matches at 8 bases. Germline lookup yields CDR1 KGHDR and CDR2 SFDVKD. This CDR3 is built from 13 residues. With 12 bases clipped from V and 7 bases from J, the junction kept 12 bases outside the gene matches. The CDR3 DNA sequence: TGTGCCTGTCGACAGGGGAATGAGGGTGGCTACACCTTC. This encodes CACRQGNEGGYTF.

V and J are TRBV2 and TRBJ1-5, with D possibly matching TRBD1 (5 bases). The V gene lost 7 bases and the J gene lost 7 bases, with 14 bases spanning the gap. This CDR3 region has 13 residues. The V gene's germline CDR1 is SNHLY and CDR2 FYNNEI. The CDR3 region has the DNA TGTGCCAGCAATAGGGGAGCGGGGCAGCCCCAGCATTTT. Translating gives CASNRGAGQPQHF.

V gene TRBV18 combines with J gene TRBJ1-1; possibly TRBD1 for D (5 bases). The CDR3 has 14 residues. V lost 3 bases, J lost 0 bases, and 8 bases lay in between. Germline CDR1 KGHSH, CDR2 LQKENI. The chain's CDR3 is CASSPEGLNTEAFF. CDR3 sequence (DNA): TGTGCCAGCTCACCGGAGGGGCTGAACACTGAAGCTTTCTTT. Drawing the rest from reference TRBV18 and TRBJ1-1, the complete variable domain is NAGVMQNPRHLVRRRGQEARLRCSPMKGHSHVYWYRQLPEEGLKFMVYLQKENIIDESGMPKERFSAEFPKEGPSILRIQQVVRGDSAAYFCASSPEGLNTEAFFGQGTRLTVV.

The chain couples TRBV7-2 to TRBJ2-7; 9 bases fit TRBD1. The germline V gene encodes CDR1 SGHTA and CDR2 FQGNSA. V gave up 5 bases and J gave up 3 bases; unmatched junction bases: 5. The CDR3 totals 14 residues. DNA for the CDR3: TGTGCCAGCAGCCCCCTGACAGGGGGCTACGAGCAGTACTTC. Translating it yields CASSPLTGGYEQYF.

The chain uses TRBV6-5 and TRBJ1-1; D remains unclear. V was pared by 5 bases and J by 2 bases, with 9 bases between. This CDR3 comprises 13 residues. Germline assignment: CDR1 MNHEY and CDR2 SVGAGI. The CDR3 loop is CASSLEGNTEAFF. CDR3 bases: TGTGCCAGCAGTCTAGAGGGTAACACTGAAGCTTTCTTT.

This clone occurred a few times. V gene TRBV7-9 combines with J gene TRBJ2-2; tentatively, D is TRBD1 (5 bases). Germline loops: CDR1 SEHNR, CDR2 FQNEAQ (reference sequence). Trimming took off 6 bases at V and 1 base at J, with 15 bases between the two ends. The CDR3 consists of 16 residues. The CDR3 coding sequence is TGTGCCAGCAGTCGTACCTTCGGACAGAACACCGGGGAGCTGTTTTTT. Amino acid sequence: CASSRTFGQNTGELFF.

This sequence joins TRBV13 and TRBJ1-1; TRBD1 agrees at 9 bases. From germline, CDR1 is PRHDT and CDR2 FYEKMQ (reference sequence). The V and J ends lost 3 bases and 1 base, in that order; junction bases with no gene match: 9. The CDR3 consists of 17 residues. This CDR3 is CASSFRIGQGPNTEAFF. CDR3 DNA: TGTGCCAGCAGCTTCCGGATTGGACAGGGGCCGAACACTGAAGCTTTCTTT.